A single sample gave rise to the 29 T cell receptor beta chains below, sequenced in a study of long-term antiretroviral therapy in people with HIV. Researchers ran immunoSEQ v3.0 at survey level. Here immunoSEQ multiplex PCR was the method, and the copy in TCRdb shows in-frame clones only, minus some. The table has 20,000 to 25,000 clones, 70% to 85% seen once; the top ten hold roughly 18%. This specimen consisted of unsorted PBMCs, obtained 0.5 years before starting antiretroviral therapy. The receptors here all came from a man in his forties or fifties with HIV.

This rearrangement joins TRBV7-2 to TRBJ1-1; 10 bases line up with TRBD1. The germline gives CDR1 SGHTA, CDR2 FQGNSA. The CDR3 has 14 amino acids. Losses at the gene ends were 3 bases for V and 5 bases for J; bases not matched to a gene: 3. The CDR3 region is CASSLRTGGTEAFF. The CDR3 DNA reads TGTGCCAGCAGCTTGCGGACAGGGGGAACTGAAGCTTTCTTT.

The chain employs TRBV28 and TRBJ2-7; D possibly matches TRBD1 or TRBD2 (5 bases each). The CDR3 covers 14 residues. The V gene lost 6 bases and the J gene lost 1 base, with 13 bases spanning the gap. CDR1 is MDHEN, CDR2 SYDVKM, per germline. CDR3 residues: CASRGTGQSYEQYF. CDR3 coding DNA: TGTGCCAGCAGAGGCACGGGGCAGTCCTACGAGCAGTACTTC.

This sequence joins TRBV7-6 and TRBJ2-2; 10 bases match TRBD2. Germline lookup yields CDR1 SGHVS and CDR2 FNYEAQ. CDR3 length: 17 residues. V dropped 5 bases and J dropped 1; count of bases not matched to a gene: 7. CDR3 in amino acids: CASSTSPSGGNTGELFF. As DNA, the CDR3 is TGTGCCAGCAGCACCAGTCCTAGCGGGGGGAACACCGGGGAGCTGTTTTTT. The whole variable domain, remainder taken from reference TRBV7-6 and TRBJ2-2, is GAGVSQSPRYKVTKRGQDVALRCDPISGHVSLYWYRQALGQGPEFLTYFNYEAQQDKSGLPNDRFSAERPEGSISTLTIQRTEQRDSAMYRCASSTSPSGGNTGELFFGEGSRLTVL.

This chain connects TRBV13 to TRBJ2-1, with 7 bases aligning to TRBD1. Germline V lookup: CDR1 PRHDT, CDR2 FYEKMQ (reference sequence). Losses at the gene ends were 4 bases for V and 9 bases for J; bases not matched to a gene: 3. The CDR3 runs to 12 residues. CDR3: CASSSQGPEQFF. The CDR3 nucleotides are TGTGCCAGCAGCTCACAGGGGCCTGAGCAGTTCTTC.

This clone has only a few counts. The rearrangement links TRBV7-2 to TRBJ1-6; TRBD1 is a possible D gene (5 bases). This CDR3 is 14 amino acids long. Trimming pared 2 bases from V and 8 bases from J, leaving 10 bases between. CDR1 and CDR2 (germline): SGHTA, FQGNSA. The CDR3 sequence: CASSLKWGDSPLHF. CDR3 coding DNA: TGTGCCAGCAGCTTAAAGTGGGGGGATTCACCCCTCCACTTT.

This clone is medium-sized in the sample. The chain uses TRBV2 and TRBJ1-2; D uncertain. Germline V gene sequence: CDR1 SNHLY, CDR2 FYNNEI. This CDR3 has 16 amino acids. V shed 0 bases and J shed 5 bases, with 16 bases lying between them. CDR3 residues: CASSEARGGPGYGYTF. CDR3 sequence (DNA): TGTGCCAGCAGTGAAGCGCGCGGAGGCCCAGGATATGGCTACACCTTC.

The chain has TRBV10-2 and TRBJ1-2, with 7 positions matching TRBD1. The V gene's germline CDR1 is WSHSY and CDR2 SAAADI. V lost 6 bases to trimming and J lost 4 bases; unmatched junction nucleotides: 11. The CDR3 is made up of 15 amino acids. CDR3 DNA: TGCGCCAGCAGGAACTCCGGGACAGAGGGCTATGGCTACACCTTC. Protein: CASRNSGTEGYGYTF.

This clone appeared a single time. The J gene is TRBJ2-2, the V gene TRBV5-1; D gene unclear. V was clipped by 1 base and J by 0 bases, with 22 bases between them. Germline V gene data show CDR1 as SGHRS and CDR2 as YFSETQ. This CDR3 region has 20 residues. The CDR3 DNA follows: TGCGCCAGCAGCTTGTTACTTACCCAAGGACCCACCCCGAACACCGGGGAGCTGTTTTTT. It is translated as CASSLLLTQGPTPNTGELFF. The full variable domain, completed using reference TRBV5-1 and TRBJ2-2, is KAGVTQTPRYLIKTRGQQVTLSCSPISGHRSVSWYQQTPGQGLQFLFEYFSETQRNKGNFPGRFSGRQFSNSRSEMNVSTLELGDSALYLCASSLLLTQGPTPNTGELFFGEGSRLTVL.

The chain recombines TRBV7-9 with TRBJ2-7; 9 bases fit TRBD1. J gave up 3 bases and V 7 bases, and 16 bases lay outside the gene matches. Germline V gene lookup returns CDR1 SEHNR and CDR2 FQNEAQ (reference sequence). CDR3 length: 17 amino acids. CDR3 protein: CASNETPGQGSGYEQYF. The DNA of the CDR3 is TGTGCCAGCAACGAAACCCCGGGACAGGGCTCCGGCTACGAGCAGTACTTC.

The chain employs TRBV7-2 and TRBJ2-3; D is unresolved. The ends were cut back, 4 bases at V and 2 bases at J, with 7 bases in the middle. The CDR3 spans 13 residues. Germline CDR1 is SGHTA and CDR2 is FQGNSA. This CDR3 reads CASSSPLTDTQYF. CDR3 coding DNA: TGTGCCAGCAGCTCTCCCCTCACAGATACGCAGTATTTT. The whole variable domain, filled in from reference TRBV7-2 and TRBJ2-3, reads GAGVSQSPSNKVTEKGKDVELRCDPISGHTALYWYRQSLGQGLEFLIYFQGNSAPDKSGLPSDRFSAERTGGSVSTLTIQRTQQEDSAVYLCASSSPLTDTQYFGPGTRLTVL.

A remark on this clone: Other DNA sequences in the sample encode the same CDR3. This sequence joins TRBV6-5 and TRBJ2-7; D perhaps matches TRBD2 (5 bases). The germline V and J ends were trimmed by 0 bases and 7 bases, with 16 bases remaining between them. The CDR3 length is 15 residues. CDR1 is MNHEY, CDR2 SVGAGI, per germline. CDR3 coding DNA: TGTGCCAGCAGTTACTCGCCAACTAGTTTAGGAGAGCAGTACTTC. Translating gives CASSYSPTSLGEQYF.

The V and J genes are TRBV7-6 and TRBJ2-5; 9 bases are a match to TRBD1. Germline assignment: CDR1 SGHVS and CDR2 FNYEAQ. The CDR3 totals 17 residues. V shed 4 bases and J 6 bases; nucleotides not matched to a gene: 15. The CDR3 region is CASSSGQGHYLGKTQYF. The DNA of the CDR3 is TGTGCCAGCAGCTCGGGACAGGGTCACTACCTGGGGAAGACCCAGTACTTC.

The CDR3 is CASSPGQGAGGANVLTF. As DNA, the CDR3 is TGTGCCAGCAGCCCTGGACAGGGGGCTGGTGGGGCCAACGTCCTGACTTTC. V usage is TRBV27 and J usage is TRBJ2-6, with 11 positions matching TRBD1. There are 17 residues in the CDR3. Unmatched junction bases numbered 7, after V lost 6 bases and J lost 3 bases. Germline-derived CDR1 and CDR2 are MNHEY and SMNVEV (reference sequence).

The rearrangement links TRBV9 to TRBJ2-7, with 9 bases lining up with TRBD1. CDR3 length: 15 amino acids. CDR1 SGDLS and CDR2 YYNGEE come from the germline V gene. V gave up 0 bases and J gave up 4 bases; unmatched junction bases: 5. CDR3 nucleotide sequence: TGTGCCAGCAGCGTAGATGGACAGGGGATTTACGAGCAGTACTTC. Protein product: CASSVDGQGIYEQYF.

V usage is TRBV6-5 and J usage is TRBJ1-6, with D perhaps TRBD1 (6 bases). Trimming removed 6 bases from V and 8 bases from J, with 17 bases in between. The CDR3 has 15 amino acids. Looked up from germline, CDR1 is MNHEY and CDR2 is SVGAGI. The CDR3 nucleotides read TGTGCCAGCAGCCACTCATTGGACAGTTATTCACCCCTCCACTTT. It translates to CASSHSLDSYSPLHF.

V is TRBV5-1 and J is TRBJ1-6; D is uncertain. This CDR3 has 14 residues. CDR1 is SGHRS, CDR2 YFSETQ, per germline. With 0 bases removed from V and 7 bases from J, the gap between germline ends came to 8 bases. As DNA, the CDR3 is TGCGCCAGCAGCTTGGTACTCGGAAATTCACCCCTCCACTTT. Its protein product is CASSLVLGNSPLHF.

The V call is TRBV5-4, the J call TRBJ2-1, with D unclear. The V gene's germline CDR1 is SGHNT and CDR2 YYREEE (reference sequence). Trimming left V 0 bases short and J 10 bases short, with 8 bases between. The CDR3 totals 12 residues. The CDR3 here is CASSLGVREQFF. DNA for the CDR3: TGTGCCAGCAGCTTGGGAGTGCGGGAGCAGTTCTTC.

CDR3 amino acids: CAIRDTLGQPQHF. DNA for the CDR3: TGTGCCATCAGGGACACCCTAGGTCAGCCCCAGCATTTT. The rearrangement uses TRBV10-3 and TRBJ1-5; TRBD1 is a possible D gene (5 bases). Germline V lookup: CDR1 ENHRY, CDR2 SYGVKD. V lost 6 bases and J 6 bases, leaving 12 bases between the germline ends. This CDR3 comprises 13 residues.

V usage is TRBV28 and J usage is TRBJ2-2, with D hard to call. CDR1 is MDHEN, CDR2 SYDVKM, per germline. Trimming stripped 3 bases from V and 3 bases from J, with 5 bases between. The CDR3 runs to 13 residues. The CDR3 spells CASSLSYTGELFF. CDR3 sequence (DNA): TGTGCCAGCAGTTTGAGTTACACCGGGGAGCTGTTTTTT.

The chain carries TRBV4-3 and TRBJ2-7, with D perhaps TRBD2 (6 bases). The CDR3 has 16 residues. Germline lookup yields CDR1 LGHNA and CDR2 YSLEER. V was clipped by 1 base and J by 3 bases, with 16 bases between them. The DNA for the CDR3 is TGCGCCAGCAGCCAAGCGGGGGATGCGGTCTACTACGAGCAGTACTTC. Protein sequence: CASSQAGDAVYYEQYF.

The chain is built from TRBV19 and TRBJ1-1; a possible D gene is TRBD1 (5 bases). Germline V lookup: CDR1 LNHDA, CDR2 SQIVND (reference sequence). This CDR3 is 16 amino acids long. V shed 3 bases and J shed 1 base, with 15 bases lying between them. In DNA, the CDR3 is TGTGCCAGTAGTATTCGGACGCTGGGGACGAACACTGAAGCTTTCTTT. Translating gives CASSIRTLGTNTEAFF.

The rearrangement uses TRBV5-4 and TRBJ1-1; D uncertain. The CDR3 loop spans 11 amino acids. V lost 9 bases, J lost 3 bases, and 9 bases lay in between. Germline V gene sequence: CDR1 SGHNT, CDR2 YYREEE (reference sequence). CDR3 bases: TGTGCCAAGCTGTACTACACTGAAGCTTTCTTT. Amino acids: CAKLYYTEAFF.

This clone was seen only once. V and J are TRBV9 and TRBJ2-3; 7 positions agree with TRBD1. The CDR3 loop spans 16 amino acids. J was trimmed by 3 bases and V by 0 bases; bases with no gene match: 7. CDR1 SGDLS and CDR2 YYNGEE come from the germline V gene. In nucleotides, the CDR3 is TGTGCCAGCAGCGTAGGACAGGGTAAGGAGACAGATACGCAGTATTTT. This translates into CASSVGQGKETDTQYF.

The chain links TRBV11-2 to TRBJ2-7, with D perhaps TRBD2 (5 bases). The V gene's germline CDR1 is SGHAT and CDR2 FQNNGV. V gave up 1 base and J gave up 3 bases, with 13 bases separating them. The CDR3 has 15 residues. The CDR3 DNA follows: TGTGCCAGCAGCTTAGTGTCGGGATTCAACTACGAGCAGTACTTC. Amino acids: CASSLVSGFNYEQYF.

This clone was seen more than once but under ten times. One end of the junction fails to match germline, which may point to a read error. The rearrangement uses TRBV5-4 and TRBJ1-2; the D is unclear. The germline V gene encodes CDR1 SGHNT and CDR2 YYREEE (reference sequence). CDR3 length: 12 residues. The CDR3 region is CASSLRNDLVVF. In DNA, the CDR3 is TGTGCCAGCAGCCTACGTAATGACTTGGTCGTCTTC.

The chain uses TRBV5-1 and TRBJ1-4; TRBD1 aligns across 8 bases. V lost 3 bases and J lost 0; bases outside the gene matches: 7. The CDR3 is made up of 17 amino acids. Germline lookup yields CDR1 SGHRS and CDR2 YFSETQ. The CDR3 sequence is CASSSTGQVTTNEKLFF. Here the CDR3 DNA reads TGCGCCAGCAGCTCTACGGGACAGGTTACAACTAATGAAAAACTGTTTTTT.

The rearrangement uses TRBV18 and TRBJ2-2, with 10 bases fitting TRBD1. This CDR3 has 15 residues. The trim removed 3 bases at V and 4 bases at J, leaving 2 bases unmatched. Germline values: CDR1 KGHSH, CDR2 LQKENI. The CDR3 coding sequence is TGTGCCAGCTCACCTGGGACAGGGGTCACCGGGGAGCTGTTTTTT. Translated, it gives CASSPGTGVTGELFF.

The rearrangement uses TRBV28 and TRBJ1-2; D remains ambiguous. This CDR3 region has 13 residues. V was pared by 7 bases and J by 6 bases, with 15 bases between. Looked up from germline, CDR1 is MDHEN and CDR2 is SYDVKM. The CDR3 is CASTPINEDGYTF. The CDR3 DNA reads as TGTGCCAGCACCCCGATCAACGAGGATGGCTACACCTTC.

The chain couples TRBV19 to TRBJ1-2, with no clear D. Germline CDR1 is LNHDA and CDR2 is SQIVND (reference sequence). The CDR3 consists of 14 residues. V was trimmed by 4 bases and J by 3 bases, leaving 12 bases between them. In DNA, the CDR3 is TGTGCCAGTAGTAGTGGAGAAAACTACTATGGCTACACCTTC. Translating it yields CASSSGENYYGYTF.